This note documents a single TCR beta chain sequence. This table comes from immunoSEQ multiplex PCR, and its TCRdb copy is limited to in-frame clones, with some not included. Of over 150,000 clones in the sample, just under 95% were seen once. The source of the sample is a study of T cell responses to AZD1222 COVID-19 vaccine. This receptor was obtained from an adult who received the MenACWY meningococcal vaccine as a control. The material was peripheral blood, obtained 28 days after the second dose of the MenACWY control vaccine.

CDR3 sequence reads: CASSVGGGGTGELFF. The CDR3 nucleotides read TGTGCCAGCAGCGTAGGTGGTGGGGGGACCGGGGAGCTGTTTTTT. The chain joins TRBV9 to TRBJ2-2; possibly TRBD2 for D (6 bases). CDR3 length equals 15 residues. Between the trimmed V and J ends, which lost 0 bases and 5 bases, there was a span of 11 bases. The germline CDR1 and CDR2 sequences are SGDLS and YYNGEE.